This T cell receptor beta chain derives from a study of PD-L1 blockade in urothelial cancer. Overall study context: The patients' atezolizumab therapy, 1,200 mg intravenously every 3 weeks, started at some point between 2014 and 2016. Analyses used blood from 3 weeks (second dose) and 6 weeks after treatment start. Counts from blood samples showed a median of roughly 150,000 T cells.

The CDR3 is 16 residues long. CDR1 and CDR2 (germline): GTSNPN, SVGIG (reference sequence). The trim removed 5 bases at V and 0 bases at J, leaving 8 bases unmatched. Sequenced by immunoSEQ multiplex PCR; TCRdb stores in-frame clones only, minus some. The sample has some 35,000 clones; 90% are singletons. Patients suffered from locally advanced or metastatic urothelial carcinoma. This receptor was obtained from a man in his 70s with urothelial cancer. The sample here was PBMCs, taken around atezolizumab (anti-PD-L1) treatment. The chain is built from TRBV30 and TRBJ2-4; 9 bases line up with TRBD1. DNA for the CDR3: TGTGCCTGGGCTTCCGGACAGGGGCTAGCCAAAAACATTCAGTACTTC. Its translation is CAWASGQGLAKNIQYF. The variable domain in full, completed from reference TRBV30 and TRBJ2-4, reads SQTIHQWPATLVQPVGSPLSLECTVEGTSNPNLYWYRQAAGRGLQLLFYSVGIGQISSEVPQNLSASRPQDRQFILSSKKLLLSDSGFYLCAWASGQGLAKNIQYFGAGTRLSVL.